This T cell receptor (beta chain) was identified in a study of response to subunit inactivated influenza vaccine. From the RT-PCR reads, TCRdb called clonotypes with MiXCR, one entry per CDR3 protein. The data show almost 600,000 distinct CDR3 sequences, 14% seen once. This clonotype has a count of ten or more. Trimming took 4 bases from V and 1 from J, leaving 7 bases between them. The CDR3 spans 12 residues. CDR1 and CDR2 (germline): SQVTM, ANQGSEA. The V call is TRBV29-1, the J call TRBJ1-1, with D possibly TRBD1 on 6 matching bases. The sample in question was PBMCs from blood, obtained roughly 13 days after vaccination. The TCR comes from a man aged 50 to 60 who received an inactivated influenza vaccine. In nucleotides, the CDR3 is TGCAGCGTTGGCAGGGGGAACACTGAAGCTTTCTTT. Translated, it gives CSVGRGNTEAFF.